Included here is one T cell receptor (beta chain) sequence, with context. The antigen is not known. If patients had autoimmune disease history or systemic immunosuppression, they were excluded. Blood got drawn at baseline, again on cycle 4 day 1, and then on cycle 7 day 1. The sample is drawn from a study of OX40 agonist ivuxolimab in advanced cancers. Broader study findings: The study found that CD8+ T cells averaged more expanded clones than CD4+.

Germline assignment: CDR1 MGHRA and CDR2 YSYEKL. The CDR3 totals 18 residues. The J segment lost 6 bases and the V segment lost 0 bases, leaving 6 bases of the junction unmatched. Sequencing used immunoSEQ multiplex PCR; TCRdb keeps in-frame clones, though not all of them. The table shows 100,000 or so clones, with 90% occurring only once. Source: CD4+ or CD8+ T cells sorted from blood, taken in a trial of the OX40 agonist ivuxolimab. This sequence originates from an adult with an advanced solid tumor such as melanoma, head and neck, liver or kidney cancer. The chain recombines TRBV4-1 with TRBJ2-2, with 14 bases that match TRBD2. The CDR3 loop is CASSQEAGLAGGPGELFF. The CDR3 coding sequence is TGCGCCAGCAGCCAAGAAGCAGGACTAGCGGGAGGCCCCGGGGAGCTGTTTTTT.